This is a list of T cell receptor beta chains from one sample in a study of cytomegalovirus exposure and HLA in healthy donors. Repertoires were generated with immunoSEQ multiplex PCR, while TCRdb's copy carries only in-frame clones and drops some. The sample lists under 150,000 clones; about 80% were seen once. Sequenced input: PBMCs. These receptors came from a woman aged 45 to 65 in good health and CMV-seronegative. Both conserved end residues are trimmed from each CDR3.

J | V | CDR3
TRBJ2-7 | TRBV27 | ASSDRGLGEQY
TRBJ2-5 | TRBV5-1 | ASSSPLTSGRANETQY
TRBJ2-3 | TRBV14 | ASSQEAGGATDTQY
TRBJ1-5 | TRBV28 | ASKPTGGLGTNQPQH
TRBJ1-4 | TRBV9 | ASSVVAGGNEKLF
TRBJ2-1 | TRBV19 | ASSTGLAGNEQF
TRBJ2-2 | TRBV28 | ASSPRGRVSGELF
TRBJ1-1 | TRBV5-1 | ASSLNSRENTEAF
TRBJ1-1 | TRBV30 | AWGQGGTEAF
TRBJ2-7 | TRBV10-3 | AISGTLSSYEQY
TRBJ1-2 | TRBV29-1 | SVGQQLNYGYT
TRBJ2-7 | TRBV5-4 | ASSPLTSGRAVSEQY